Below, one T cell receptor (beta chain) is given with its context. The data originate from a study of blood T cell repertoires in COVID-19. Clones were read by immunoSEQ multiplex PCR, and TCRdb kept only the in-frame ones, dropping some. The sample consists of some 280,000 clones, approximately 89% of them appearing once. This CDR3 contains 15 residues. Trimming cost V 3 bases and J 8 bases, with 14 bases left between them. Looked up from germline, CDR1 is MDHEN and CDR2 is SYDVKM. The clonotype comes from an older woman with acute or convalescent COVID-19. The chain carries TRBV28 and TRBJ1-6, with D perhaps matching TRBD1 (5 bases). Sequencing was done on a sample of peripheral blood. The CDR3 DNA sequence: TGTGCCAGCAGTTTCCGGGACGGGGGATATTCACCCCTCCACTTT. Translated: CASSFRDGGYSPLHF.